This T cell receptor (beta chain) was obtained from a study of blood T cells in healthy people across ages (dated by TCRdb to 2014 to 2015). As for the study more broadly: In model experiments, roughly one uniquely barcoded TCR beta cDNA molecule per two T cells was captured by template switching. The donors were split into four age groups: young (average around 15 years), middle-aged (around 37), aged (more than 55) and long-lived (82). To avoid experimental bias, donors of different ages were spread randomly across the sequencing lanes. Two additional independent replicas of 1 million unique cDNA reads from the same blood draw were analyzed for two donors (one aged 18 to 29 and one aged 80 or older). The study measured age-related changes in TCR beta repertoire diversity using deep sequencing normalized with unique cDNA molecular identifiers. What the research found in general, with its limitations: Since profiling was done on bulk unsorted PBMCs, naive and antigen-experienced compartments could not be conclusively compared. Estimates of total diversity based on one million sequenced T cells were considered lower bounds and underestimates. The CMV infection status of donors was not known, potentially confounding age-related changes in expanded clonotypes. The long-lived group showed more naive CD4+ T cells, fewer expanded clones and increased TCR diversity than the aged group, suggesting age selection. The percentage of naive T cells measured by flow cytometry correlated strongly with observed TCR beta diversity. As age increased, observed TCR beta diversity per million T cells dropped in a roughly linear way, and a significant reduction was already evident by age approximately 40.

Library preparation employed 5' RACE. The run used an Illumina HiSeq 2500. A second PCR of about 6 to 11 cycles was performed with a sample-barcoded 5' primer and a J-beta primer mix. A unique molecular identifier was introduced onto each TCR beta cDNA molecule by a template-switch 5' adaptor carrying 12 random nucleotides. Each sample yielded at least 2.5 million CDR3-containing paired-end reads. First-strand cDNA synthesis was performed from all RNA using the Mint cDNA synthesis kit, with priming by a TRBC-specific oligonucleotide. After uracil-DNA glycosylase treatment, a first 18-cycle PCR used universal primers M1SS and BC2_uni_R on all cDNA. The paper's data handling went like this. Normalization of each sample was performed by random selection of 1 million high-quality reads, each carrying a distinct molecular identifier. Reads with shared molecular identifiers were discarded instead of being binned into consensus sequences. MiTCR, with a Q25 quality threshold and the strictest error-elimination algorithm, was used for CDR3 identification, clonotype clustering and error correction. A nonparametric unseen species model with Euler transformation was used to estimate a lower bound on total TCR beta diversity. TCRdb reworked the public reads: Q25 trimming with fastp, MiXCR clone assembly, productive beta chains retained. Every distinct CDR3 protein forms one entry, paired with its most common genes and DNA. The V and J calls shown here were made by TCRdb, not taken from the authors' results. For this sample there are around 1,700,000 distinct CDR3 sequences; 28% appear just once. The leading ten clones occupy roughly 8.2% of the sample.

With regard to this clonotype: It lacks a known antigen. The record has no base qualities; no much larger clone is one base away.

The donors were roughly 39 Caucasian individuals from Russia, aged about 6 to 95 years, who were systemically healthy. Around 10 milliliters of peripheral blood were collected from each donor into EDTA-treated Vacutainer tubes. Ficoll-Paque density-gradient centrifugation was used to isolate PBMCs, with at least 6.5 million per sample. Trizol reagent was used to extract total RNA from PBMCs, with at least 5.5 micrograms per sample. For every donor, an aliquot of PBMCs went through flow cytometry to measure the percentages of naive CD45RAhigh/CD27high T cells. Specimen: blood. This clonotype was sampled from a woman in her 30s in good health.

The nucleotide sequence is TGTGCCAGCAGAAAAAGCGGGGGACTGGAGACCCAGTACTTC. Translated, this is CASRKSGGLETQYF. The chain employs TRBV6-1 and TRBJ2-5; 8 nucleotides in the junction match TRBD2. Unmatched junction bases come to 8, with V trimmed by 6 bases and J by 5 bases. For CDR1 and CDR2, the germline V gene lists MNHNS and SASEGT. The CDR3 sequence holds 14 residues, the cysteine and phenylalanine included. Of all the DNA, just the CDR3 is kept, 42 bases in frame from base 1.